This TCR beta chain was captured by sequencing in a study of CD8+CD57+ T cells in acquired aplastic anemia. Study-level results: Shared by patients and controls, approximately 29 CD8+ CDR3s were abundant in patients.

The CDR3 covers 14 residues. Trimming removed 6 bases from V and 0 bases from J, with 14 bases in between. Germline V gene lookup returns CDR1 DFQATT and CDR2 SNEGSKA (reference sequence). Patients who underwent sequencing had shown CD8+CD57+ cell expansion by flow cytometry. All participating patients were living with severe acquired aplastic anemia. For CDR3 and TCR beta VDJ profiling, genomic DNA was the template used. MiXCR, applied by TCRdb to the reads, yields one record per CDR3 protein. The data contain 120,000 or so distinct CDR3 sequences, approximately 40% of them singletons. In its sample, this clonotype was seen many times. The antigen remains unidentified.

Material for sequencing was sorted CD4+, CD8+, or CD8+CD57+ T cells (not recorded which) from PBMCs. The origin of this receptor is a human donor with aplastic anemia. The chain carries TRBV20-1 and TRBJ1-1; possibly TRBD1 for D (5 bases). In DNA form, the CDR3 reads TGCAGTGCACCCGCCTTGGGGGTGAACACTGAAGCTTTCTTT. The encoded protein is CSAPALGVNTEAFF.